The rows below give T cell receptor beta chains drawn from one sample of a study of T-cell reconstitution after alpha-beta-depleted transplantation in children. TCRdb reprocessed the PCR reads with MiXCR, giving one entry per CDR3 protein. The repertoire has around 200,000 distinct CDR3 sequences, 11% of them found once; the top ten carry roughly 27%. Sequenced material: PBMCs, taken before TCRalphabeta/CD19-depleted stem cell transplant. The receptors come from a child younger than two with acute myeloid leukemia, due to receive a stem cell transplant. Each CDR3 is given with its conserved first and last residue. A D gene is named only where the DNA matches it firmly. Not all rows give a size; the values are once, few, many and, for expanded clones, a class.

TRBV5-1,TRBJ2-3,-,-,CASSAAQLTDTQYF,TGCGCCAGCAGCGCTGCACAACTCACAGATACGCAGTATTTT
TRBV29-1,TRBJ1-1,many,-,CSVELYASPEAFF,TGCAGCGTTGAATTGTACGCGTCCCCTGAAGCTTTCTTT
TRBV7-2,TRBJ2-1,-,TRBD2,CASSLGLAVYNERFF,TGTGCCAGCAGTTTAGGACTAGCGGTTTACAATGAGCGGTTCTTC
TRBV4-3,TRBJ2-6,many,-,CASSQEGILVSGANVLTF,TGCGCCAGCAGCCAAGAAGGGATTCTGGTATCTGGGGCCAACGTCCTGACTTTC
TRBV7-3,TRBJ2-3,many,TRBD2,CASSLTSTSDGMYTDTQYF,TGTGCCAGCAGCTTAACGTCGACTAGCGATGGAATGTACACAGATACGCAGTATTTT
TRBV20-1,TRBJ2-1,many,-,CSARGRRVNEQFF,TGCAGTGCTAGGGGGCGCCGGGTCAATGAGCAGTTCTTC
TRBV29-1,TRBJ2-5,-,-,CSVRGSGTQYF,TGCAGCGTCAGGGGCTCGGGGACCCAGTACTTC
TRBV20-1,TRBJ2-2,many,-,CSASRVTGELFF,TGCAGTGCGAGCAGGGTCACCGGGGAGCTGTTTTTT
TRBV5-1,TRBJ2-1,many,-,CASSLDRGGSPYNEQFF,TGCGCCAGCAGCTTGGACAGGGGAGGAAGCCCCTACAATGAGCAGTTCTTC
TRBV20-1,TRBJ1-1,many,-,CSASTGANTEAFF,TGCAGTGCAAGTACCGGGGCGAACACTGAAGCTTTCTTT
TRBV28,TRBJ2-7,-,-,CASSLQIYEQYF,TGTGCCAGCAGTTTACAGATATACGAGCAGTACTTC
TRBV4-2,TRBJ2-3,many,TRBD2,CASSHRSGTSGITDTQYF,TGTGCCAGCAGCCACCGGTCGGGGACTAGCGGAATCACAGATACGCAGTATTTT
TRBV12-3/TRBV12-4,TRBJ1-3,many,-,CASIQNSGNTIYF,TGTGCCAGTATACAGAACTCTGGAAACACCATATATTTT
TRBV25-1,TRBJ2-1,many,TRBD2,CASSPHVAGGYNEQFF,TGTGCCAGCAGTCCCCACGTAGCGGGAGGGTACAATGAGCAGTTCTTC
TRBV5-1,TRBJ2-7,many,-,CASSLEALGPTYEQYF,TGCGCCAGCAGCTTGGAGGCCCTGGGGCCCACCTACGAGCAGTACTTC
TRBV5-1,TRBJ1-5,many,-,CASSLEGGYSNQPQHF,TGCGCCAGCAGCTTGGAGGGGGGGTATAGCAATCAGCCCCAGCATTTT
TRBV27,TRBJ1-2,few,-,CASSFGGNRADFTF,TGTGCCAGCAGTTTCGGTGGGAACAGGGCCGACTTTACCTTC
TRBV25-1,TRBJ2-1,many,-,CASSEYMGHYNEQFF,TGTGCCAGCAGTGAATATATGGGGCACTACAATGAGCAGTTCTTC
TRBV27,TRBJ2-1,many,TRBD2,CASSSGLAAYNEQFF,TGTGCCAGCAGTTCTGGACTAGCGGCTTACAATGAGCAGTTCTTC
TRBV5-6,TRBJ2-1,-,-,CASSLVGDWDEQFF,TGTGCCAGCAGCTTGGTGGGGGATTGGGATGAGCAGTTCTTC
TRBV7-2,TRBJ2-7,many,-,CASSLRGFLSYEQYF,TGTGCCAGCAGCTTAAGGGGCTTTCTCTCCTACGAGCAGTACTTC
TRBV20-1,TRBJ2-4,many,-,CSAKVGLAKNIQYF,TGCAGTGCTAAAGTCGGGCTAGCCAAAAACATTCAGTACTTC
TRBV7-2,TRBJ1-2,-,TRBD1,CASSSDRGRARTF,TGTGCCAGCAGCTCAGACAGGGGGCGGGCTAGGACCTTC
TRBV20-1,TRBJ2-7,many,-,CSAQPPAGPWEQYF,TGCAGTGCTCAGCCACCTGCAGGCCCTTGGGAGCAGTACTTC
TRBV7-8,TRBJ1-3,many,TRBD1,CASSLAPRGPGNTIYF,TGTGCCAGCAGCTTAGCCCCGAGGGGGCCTGGAAACACCATATATTTT
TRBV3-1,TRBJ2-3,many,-,CASSPRVASTDTQYF,TGTGCCAGCAGCCCAAGAGTCGCCTCCACAGATACGCAGTATTTT
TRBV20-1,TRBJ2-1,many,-,CSPRSNEQFF,TGCAGTCCCCGTTCAAATGAGCAGTTCTTC
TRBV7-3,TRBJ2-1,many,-,CASSAPPTKEQFF,TGTGCCAGCAGCGCGCCCCCGACGAAGGAGCAGTTCTTC
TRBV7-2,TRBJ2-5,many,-,CASSLGSGPQETQYF,TGTGCCAGCAGCTTAGGGTCAGGACCCCAAGAGACCCAGTACTTC
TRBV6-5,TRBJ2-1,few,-,CASRGLNEQFF,TGTGCCAGCAGGGGCTTGAATGAGCAGTTCTTC
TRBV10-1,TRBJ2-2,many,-,CASSSGLNTGELFF,TGCGCCAGCAGCTCCGGGCTGAACACCGGGGAGCTGTTTTTT
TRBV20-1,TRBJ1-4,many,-,CSADPTGLGEKLFF,TGCAGTGCCGATCCTACAGGGCTTGGGGAAAAACTGTTTTTT
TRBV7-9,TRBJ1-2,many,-,CASSYVQGTYGYTF,TGTGCCAGCAGTTACGTACAGGGAACCTATGGCTACACCTTC
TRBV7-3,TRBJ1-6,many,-,CASSPTGNSPLHF,TGTGCCAGCAGCCCCACAGGAAACTCACCCCTCCACTTT
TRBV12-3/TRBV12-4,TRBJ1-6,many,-,CASSPRQGGRSPLHF,TGTGCCAGCAGTCCCCGGCAGGGCGGTAGATCACCCCTCCACTTT
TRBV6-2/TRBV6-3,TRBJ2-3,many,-,CASRDQGGTTDTQYF,TGTGCCAGCAGGGATCAGGGGGGCACCACAGATACGCAGTATTTT